This T cell receptor beta chain was profiled in a study of blood T cell repertoires in COVID-19. Study in general: Whether acute or convalescent, the COVID-19 samples came from the United States, Italy and Spain. T cells, B-cell-depleted T cells, or PBMCs provided the cDNA or gDNA that served as material.

The CDR3 length is 15 residues. The V gene end was trimmed by 4 bases and the J gene end by 2 bases; junction bases not matched to a gene: 7. The germline gives CDR1 KGHSH, CDR2 LQKENI. Per the original methods: The authors estimated nucleated cell counts from reference gene primer amplification. The repertoire was sequenced with immunoSEQ multiplex PCR; TCRdb's copy has only in-frame clones and lacks some. The V and J calls and clone size are taken from that table; D and trimming were inferred from the DNA. The data show about 190,000 clones, roughly 80% seen once. The chain has TRBV18 and TRBJ2-5, with 7 bases that match TRBD1. Material: peripheral blood. The TCR comes from a woman aged 50 to 60 with acute or convalescent COVID-19. CDR3 coding DNA: TGTGCCAGCTCACGACAACCGACAGGGCAAGAGACCCAGTACTTC. Protein product: CASSRQPTGQETQYF.